This T cell receptor (beta chain) is from a study of T cell changes during pregnancy in multiple sclerosis. Germline V CDR1 and CDR2: MNHEY, SMNVEV (reference sequence). Trimming took 0 bases from V and 0 from J; bases not matched to a gene: 7. The CDR3 contains 18 residues. Sequencing was performed with immunoSEQ multiplex PCR; in TCRdb, only in-frame clones are kept and a portion is missing. The top ten hold about 2.9% of the sample, which has about 59,000 clones, 92% seen once. The source is a female donor in good health, enrolled as a control in a pregnancy study. The sequencing used peripheral blood, collected in the second trimester of pregnancy. The chain links TRBV27 to TRBJ1-5, with 8 bases matching TRBD1. DNA for the CDR3: TGTGCCAGCAGTTTATCGGGCACAGGGGGTTATAGCAATCAGCCCCAGCATTTT. Translating it yields CASSLSGTGGYSNQPQHF.